This T cell receptor beta chain was sequenced during a study of shared clonotypes between healthy human individuals. For this clone: Antigen: not known.

The authors ran the assay at deep level. Across several immunoSEQ plates, the genomic DNA of each subset was split evenly. Assay: immunoSEQ multiplex PCR; the TCRdb copy retains only in-frame clones and omits some. The table has fewer than 3 million clones, under 95% seen once; the top ten hold around 0.38%. General study results and limits: Limitation of the genetic and exposure-history diversity represented came from the few donors. Sampling covered nothing but blood. Tissue TCR repertoires likely differ from those found in blood.

The sequenced material came from naive CD4+ T cells from PBMCs. Subset indicated: CD45RA+ positively selected. This TCR was sampled from a man between 18 and 29 years old in good health. Some clones in this sample may be carry-over from other donors' samples.

The CDR3 DNA reads TGTGCCAGCAGTTACTCTAGGACGTCTTATGAGCAGTTCTTC. Protein product: CASSYSRTSYEQFF. The chain uses TRBV6-5 and TRBJ2-1, with D unresolved. CDR1 is MNHEY, CDR2 SVGAGI, per germline. The length of the CDR3 is 14 residues. V lost 0 bases and J 8 bases, leaving 11 bases between the germline ends.